Listed below are T cell receptor beta chains from one sample, sequenced in a study of glioma-infiltrating T cells after dendritic cell vaccination. The assay was immunoSEQ multiplex PCR, and TCRdb's table has in-frame clones only and misses some. Seen here are roughly 98,000 clones, approximately 90% observed once, and the top ten hold 15% to 19%. Source: blood, taken before dendritic cell vaccination. The receptors were sampled from a human donor with glioblastoma. CDR3s leave out the opening cysteine and the closing phenylalanine or tryptophan. Fields, in order: V gene, CDR3 protein.

v_call: TRBV7-3; cdr3_aa: ASSKTRVTGELF
v_call: TRBV10-3; cdr3_aa: AISEPVGELF
v_call: TRBV27; cdr3_aa: ASSPTWVSGANVLT
v_call: TRBV4-1; cdr3_aa: ASSQDRGANEQF
v_call: TRBV9; cdr3_aa: ASSVVPQGGYGYT
v_call: TRBV6-1; cdr3_aa: ASSETGTQPSYEQY
v_call: TRBV15; cdr3_aa: ATSRQQGTYNSPLH
v_call: TRBV7-9; cdr3_aa: ASSLTSGYSYNEQF
v_call: TRBV30; cdr3_aa: AWSVFGVDYGYT
v_call: TRBV5-1; cdr3_aa: ASSLAPQGKSETQY
v_call: TRBV5-1; cdr3_aa: ASSLEGAADTQY
v_call: TRBV9; cdr3_aa: ASSVLGRTGRADTQY
v_call: TRBV9; cdr3_aa: ASSEVEGVRDRGTEAF
v_call: TRBV27; cdr3_aa: ASSLSSGGGTDTQY
v_call: TRBV29-1; cdr3_aa: SVEGTAYEQY
v_call: TRBV25-1; cdr3_aa: ASSEFGTDTQY
v_call: TRBV5-1; cdr3_aa: ASSPYYQETQY
v_call: TRBV27; cdr3_aa: ASSLWLASEQY
v_call: TRBV6-1; cdr3_aa: ARKKRGEKLF
v_call: TRBV2; cdr3_aa: ASSGEGAARYGYT
v_call: TRBV19; cdr3_aa: ASSTGGSSYNSPLH
v_call: TRBV7-9; cdr3_aa: ASSFGGLAGDTGELF
v_call: TRBV6-5; cdr3_aa: ATQRGANEQY
v_call: TRBV4-1; cdr3_aa: ASSQDHAGGDTQY
v_call: TRBV7-9; cdr3_aa: ASSSLSYEQY